This is a list of T cell receptor beta chains from one sample in a study of T cells in Graves' hyperthyroidism and ophthalmopathy. From the multiplex PCR reads, TCRdb called clonotypes with MiXCR, one entry per CDR3 protein. The data show a few hundred thousand distinct CDR3 sequences, roughly 15% seen once. Sequenced: blood. All receptors derive from a middle-aged woman with Graves' hyperthyroidism that later progressed to Graves' ophthalmopathy. Each CDR3 is given with its conserved first and last residue. D genes are given only for firm matches. Expanded clones are given a class, and other clones once, few, many or no size at all.

D gene | J gene | clone size | V gene | CDR3 DNA | CDR3 protein
TRBD1 | TRBJ2-7 | - | TRBV19 | TGTGCCAGTTCTCCCGGGACAGGGATTTCCTACGAGCAGTACTTC | CASSPGTGISYEQYF
TRBD2 | TRBJ2-5 | - | TRBV2 | TGTGCCAGCAGTGAAGGGGGGGGGTCGCCGAAACAAGAGACCCAGTACTTC | CASSEGGGSPKQETQYF
- | TRBJ2-5 | - | TRBV12-3/TRBV12-4 | TGTGCCAGCAGTGGGCGACTTGGCGGGGCGACCCAGTACTTC | CASSGRLGGATQYF
- | TRBJ1-1 | many | TRBV29-1 | TGCAGCGCTGGGCTCGTTCTAGTGAACACTGAAGCTTTCTTT | CSAGLVLVNTEAFF
- | TRBJ1-4 | many | TRBV27 | TGTGCCAGCAGTAACCTCGCAGGGGCGGGGGAAAAACTGTTTTTT | CASSNLAGAGEKLFF
TRBD2 | TRBJ2-7 | many | TRBV28 | TGTGCCAGCAGTTTTTTACTAGCGGGATCCGAGCAGTACTTC | CASSFLLAGSEQYF
TRBD2 | TRBJ2-7 | few | TRBV20-1 | TGCAGTGCTAGAGTCCCCAGCGGGAACTACGAGCAGTACTTC | CSARVPSGNYEQYF
- | TRBJ2-1 | - | TRBV2 | TGTGCCAGAAAGAGGGGAATCTATGAGCAGTTCTTC | CARKRGIYEQFF
- | TRBJ2-1 | many | TRBV6-6 | TGTGCCAGCAGTTACGTGGGAAGCTCCTACAATGAGCAGTTCTTC | CASSYVGSSYNEQFF
TRBD2 | TRBJ2-2 | few | TRBV24-1 | TGTGCCACCAGTGTAACTAGCGGGAGGGCCGGGGAGCTGTTTTTT | CATSVTSGRAGELFF
TRBD1 | TRBJ2-2 | many | TRBV4-1 | TGCGCCAGCAGGCTTGGGACAGGGAACACCGGGGAGCTGTTTTTT | CASRLGTGNTGELFF
TRBD2 | TRBJ2-7 | - | TRBV27 | TGTGCCAGCAGTTTGGCTAGCGGTACCTACGAGCAGTACTTC | CASSLASGTYEQYF
- | TRBJ2-7 | - | TRBV30 | TGTGCCTGGAGTTGGGGCACCTCCACCTACGAGCAGTACTTC | CAWSWGTSTYEQYF
TRBD1 | TRBJ2-7 | - | TRBV29-1 | TGCAGCGTTGAAGATAAGACAGGGCGTTACGAGCAGTACTTC | CSVEDKTGRYEQYF
- | TRBJ2-2 | many | TRBV15 | TGTGCCACCAGCTTCCGTAACGCGGATCCCACCGGGGAGCTGTTTTTT | CATSFRNADPTGELFF
- | TRBJ1-1 | - | TRBV12-5 | TGTGCTAGTGGTTTATCGCCGAACACTGAAGCTTTCTTT | CASGLSPNTEAFF
- | TRBJ2-7 | many | TRBV28 | TGTGCCAGCAGAGGAATAGGCCTCTCGGCTGACTACGAGCAGTACTTC | CASRGIGLSADYEQYF
TRBD1 | TRBJ2-7 | many | TRBV28 | TGTGCCAGCATGGGGGTGACAGGGTCCTACGAGCAGTACTTC | CASMGVTGSYEQYF
TRBD1 | TRBJ1-3 | few | TRBV9 | TGTGCCAGCAGCGGGACAGGGACTTTCTCTGGAAACACCATATATTTT | CASSGTGTFSGNTIYF
- | TRBJ1-4 | many | TRBV20-1 | TGCAGTGCTAGGGGGGGGGCTGTTAATGAAAAACTGTTTTTT | CSARGGAVNEKLFF
TRBD1 | TRBJ1-3 | many | TRBV28 | TGTGCCAGCAGCCCGGTGGCGACAGGGGGAACGACCATATATTTT | CASSPVATGGTTIYF
TRBD1 | TRBJ2-3 | - | TRBV5-1 | TGCGCCAGCACAGGGGGCGGTGGCACAGATACGCAGTATTTT | CASTGGGGTDTQYF
- | TRBJ2-4 | few | TRBV28 | TGTGCCAGCAGTGGGATTGGTGGGATCCCCAAAAACATTCAGTACTTC | CASSGIGGIPKNIQYF
TRBD1 | TRBJ2-5 | - | TRBV18 | TGTGCCAGCTCAACGGACAGGGCCGTCCAAGAGACCCAGTACTTC | CASSTDRAVQETQYF
- | TRBJ2-1 | many | TRBV20-1 | TGCAGTGTTCAGCCGAATGAGCAGTTCTTC | CSVQPNEQFF